This section outlines one T cell receptor (beta chain) sequence together with its context. This entry comes from a study of blood T cell repertoires in COVID-19. The data were produced by immunoSEQ multiplex PCR, yet TCRdb's version contains in-frame clones alone and is incomplete. The data show approximately 460,000 clones, approximately 89% seen once. This sequence was found in a man younger than 35 with COVID-19, enrolled during active disease. The sequenced sample consisted of peripheral blood.

In DNA, the CDR3 is TGTGCCAGCAGCTCACAGGGGGGTAACAAAAACATTCAGTACTTC. Its protein is CASSSQGGNKNIQYF. The V call is TRBV5-4, the J call TRBJ2-4; 8 bases agree with TRBD1. The germline V gene encodes CDR1 SGHNT and CDR2 YYREEE (reference sequence). The CDR3 covers 15 residues. Trimming removed 3 bases from V and 3 bases from J; junction bases left unmatched: 5.